The next 18 T cell receptor beta chains were all read from a single sample in a study of T cell repertoires in cytomegalovirus infection (dated by TCRdb to about 2019). Sequencing relied on an Illumina HiSeq 1500. TCRdb cleaned the public reads at Q25 with fastp, built clones with MiXCR and kept in-frame beta chains. Merged by CDR3 protein, the rows form single entries marked with the most common genes and DNA. The sample table shows some 250,000 distinct CDR3 sequences, and roughly 10% are seen once. Together, the top ten hold around 16% of the sample. Sequencing was done on a sample of PBMCs. The receptors derive from a human donor in good health (CMV status not recorded). Some clones in this sample may be carry-over from other donors' samples.

This clonotype was observed a few times. The V and J genes are TRBV30 and TRBJ2-6; D gene uncertain. V dropped 2 bases and J dropped 1 base, with 9 bases sitting between them. CDR3 length: 15 residues. Germline loops: CDR1 GTSNPN, CDR2 SVGIG (reference sequence). The CDR3 loop is CAWSRGDSGANVLTF. Written as DNA, the CDR3 is TGTGCCTGGAGTCGTGGGGATTCTGGGGCCAACGTCCTGACTTTC.

This clonotype was counted ten times or more. The chain combines TRBV7-8 with TRBJ2-7, with D perhaps matching TRBD1 or TRBD2 (5 bases each). The V end was cut by 1 base, the J end by 5 bases, with 12 bases between. Germline values: CDR1 SGHVS, CDR2 FQNEAQ. This CDR3 comprises 14 residues. CDR3 in DNA: TGTGCCAGCAGCTTAGAGCGGACATTACACGAGCAGTACTTC. Translated: CASSLERTLHEQYF.

This clonotype has only a few counts. The chain carries TRBV6-2 or TRBV6-3 and TRBJ2-7, with TRBD2 identical over 10 bases. V shed 6 bases, J shed 3 bases, and the junction held 2 bases outside the gene matches. This CDR3 contains 13 residues. Germline V gene lookup returns CDR1 MNHEY and CDR2 SVGEGT. The CDR3 region is CASRTSGIYEQYF. The DNA of the CDR3 is TGTGCCAGCAGAACTAGCGGGATCTACGAGCAGTACTTC.

This clonotype was observed many times. V is TRBV7-2 and J is TRBJ1-5; D is perhaps TRBD1 (6 bases). Trimming left V 5 bases short and J 3 bases short, with 14 bases between. Germline values: CDR1 SGHTA, CDR2 FQGNSA. The CDR3 is made up of 15 amino acids. CDR3 in amino acids: CASSAPGQYNQPQHF. Written as DNA, the CDR3 is TGTGCCAGCAGCGCCCCCGGACAGTACAATCAGCCCCAGCATTTT.

This clonotype was seen only a few times. V and J are TRBV18 and TRBJ1-1; unclear D gene. This CDR3 has 13 residues. The germline gives CDR1 KGHSH, CDR2 LQKENI. The ends were cut back, 5 bases at V and 1 base at J, with 8 bases in the middle. Here the CDR3 reads CASSTSTNTEAFF. Here the CDR3 DNA reads TGTGCCAGCTCAACCTCAACGAACACTGAAGCTTTCTTT. Drawing the rest from reference TRBV18 and TRBJ1-1, the complete variable domain is NAGVMQNPRHLVRRRGQEARLRCSPMKGHSHVYWYRQLPEEGLKFMVYLQKENIIDESGMPKERFSAEFPKEGPSILRIQQVVRGDSAAYFCASSTSTNTEAFFGQGTRLTVV.

This clonotype was seen ten or more times. The V gene is TRBV7-6, the J gene TRBJ1-2, with D maybe TRBD1 (6 bases). Trimming shortened V by 0 bases and J by 4 bases, and 12 bases separated the two germline ends. The CDR3 contains 15 residues. CDR1 is SGHVS and CDR2 is FNYEAQ in the germline V gene. This CDR3 reads CASSLAGQGPYGYTF. CDR3 in DNA: TGTGCCAGCAGCTTAGCGGGTCAGGGGCCCTATGGCTACACCTTC.

This clonotype has ten or more counts. V usage is TRBV7-2 and J usage is TRBJ1-5, with D unclear. Trimming left V 3 bases short and J 3 bases short, with 9 bases between. Germline-derived CDR1 and CDR2 are SGHTA and FQGNSA. CDR3 length equals 14 residues. The CDR3 DNA is TGTGCCAGCAGCTTTGACACCTACAATCAGCCCCAGCATTTT. Residues: CASSFDTYNQPQHF.

This clonotype was counted ten times or more. V gene TRBV7-2 combines with J gene TRBJ2-6; D remains unclear. V was pared by 4 bases and J by 0 bases, with 13 bases between. The CDR3 has 17 residues. The germline gives CDR1 SGHTA, CDR2 FQGNSA. CDR3 nucleotides: TGTGCCAGCAGCTCCCCCGCCCAGAGCTCTGGGGCCAACGTCCTGACTTTC. This encodes CASSSPAQSSGANVLTF.

This clonotype appeared many times. The chain carries TRBV7-2 and TRBJ2-7; D not certain. CDR1 SGHTA and CDR2 FQGNSA come from the germline V gene. V lost 0 bases, J lost 0 bases, and 6 bases lay in between. The CDR3 runs to 14 residues. This CDR3 is CASSLALHSYEQYF. The CDR3 coding sequence is TGTGCCAGCAGCTTAGCGTTACACTCCTACGAGCAGTACTTC.

This clonotype was recorded at least ten times. The chain combines TRBV7-2 with TRBJ1-3; no definite D call. The CDR3 totals 14 residues. The V end was cut by 3 bases, the J end by 1 base, with 7 bases between. Germline V CDR1 and CDR2: SGHTA, FQGNSA. The chain's CDR3 is CASSLSHSGNTIYF. DNA of the CDR3: TGTGCCAGCAGCTTGTCTCATTCTGGAAACACCATATATTTT.

This clonotype was observed at least ten times. This chain connects TRBV7-2 to TRBJ1-4; tentatively, D is TRBD1 (5 bases). V lost 1 base to trimming and J lost 7 bases, with 16 bases between them. This CDR3 has 16 residues. Germline values: CDR1 SGHTA, CDR2 FQGNSA. CDR3 sequence (DNA): TGTGCCAGCAGCTTAGGGTTAGGCGCAGGGTCTGAAAAACTGTTTTTT. Protein sequence: CASSLGLGAGSEKLFF.

This clonotype was recorded at least ten times. This sequence joins TRBV7-2 and TRBJ1-2, with D perhaps matching TRBD1 (5 bases). V shed 5 bases and J shed 1 base, with 14 bases lying between them. This CDR3 contains 15 residues. Germline V CDR1 and CDR2: SGHTA, FQGNSA. CDR3 protein: CASSRGKGDNYGYTF. The CDR3 nucleotides are TGTGCCAGCAGCCGGGGGAAAGGAGATAACTATGGCTACACCTTC. The whole variable domain, filled in from reference TRBV7-2 and TRBJ1-2, reads GAGVSQSPSNKVTEKGKDVELRCDPISGHTALYWYRQSLGQGLEFLIYFQGNSAPDKSGLPSDRFSAERTGGSVSTLTIQRTQQEDSAVYLCASSRGKGDNYGYTFGSGTRLTVV.

This clonotype was recorded at least ten times. The chain uses TRBV28 and TRBJ2-7, with D uncertain. CDR3 length: 14 residues. Trimming took off 6 bases at V and 6 bases at J, with 18 bases between the two ends. Germline loops: CDR1 MDHEN, CDR2 SYDVKM. CDR3 nucleotide sequence: TGTGCCAGCAGACCCGACATGAGCCCTGGCGAGCAGTACTTC. Its translation: CASRPDMSPGEQYF.

V usage is TRBV6-5 and J usage is TRBJ2-5, with 10 positions matching TRBD1. Per germline, CDR1 MNHEY and CDR2 SVGAGI. J was trimmed by 7 bases and V by 4 bases; bases with no gene match: 9. The CDR3 totals 15 residues. CDR3 coding DNA: TGTGCCAGCAGTTTCGCGGGACAGGGGTTCATGACCCAGTACTTC. Translated: CASSFAGQGFMTQYF.

This clonotype has ten or more counts. The V call is TRBV7-2, the J call TRBJ2-7, with D tentatively TRBD2 (6 bases). Trimming removed 3 bases at V and 6 bases at J, with 18 bases between. The CDR3 sequence is 15 residues long. CDR1 and CDR2 from the germline V gene are SGHTA and FQGNSA. The CDR3 region is CASSFSPLAPPEQYF. DNA for the CDR3: TGTGCCAGCAGCTTCTCTCCCCTAGCGCCCCCCGAGCAGTACTTC.

This clonotype was recorded many times. The V and J genes are TRBV11-2 and TRBJ2-3, with D tentatively TRBD2 (6 bases). CDR3 length: 15 residues. CDR1 is SGHAT and CDR2 is FQNNGV in the germline V gene. Trimming stripped 3 bases from V and 5 bases from J, with 15 bases between. The CDR3 loop is CASSLGRGARDTQYF. In nucleotides, the CDR3 is TGTGCCAGCAGCTTGGGTCGCGGGGCACGAGATACGCAGTATTTT.

This clonotype has at least ten counts. The genes are TRBV29-1 and TRBJ2-7; 7 bases are a match to TRBD1. V gave up 5 bases and J gave up 5 bases; unmatched junction bases: 6. The CDR3 contains 12 residues. From germline, CDR1 is SQVTM and CDR2 ANQGSEA. The CDR3 is CSVTTGVHEQYF. CDR3 coding DNA: TGCAGCGTTACTACAGGGGTCCACGAGCAGTACTTC.

There are a few counts of this clonotype. The chain couples TRBV7-9 to TRBJ2-3; D may be TRBD1 (6 bases). Germline V gene lookup returns CDR1 SEHNR and CDR2 FQNEAQ (reference sequence). The ends were cut back, 3 bases at V and 1 base at J, with 11 bases in the middle. The CDR3 extends over 15 amino acids. This chain's CDR3 is CASSFGTQRTDTQYF. CDR3 nucleotide sequence: TGTGCCAGCAGCTTTGGGACACAACGCACAGATACGCAGTATTTT.